This is a list of T cell receptor beta chains from one sample in a study of beta chain features in type 1 diabetes. Sequencing used immunoSEQ multiplex PCR; TCRdb keeps in-frame clones, though not all of them. The table shows approximately 170,000 clones, with 63% occurring only once. Sequencing input: naive CD4+ T cells from blood. These receptors came from a man between 25 and 39 years old with type 1 diabetes. Both conserved end residues are part of each CDR3. D genes are given only for firm matches. The size of a clone is reported for some rows only, either as once, few or many, or as a class for expanded clones.

D gene	clone size	J gene	V gene	CDR3 DNA	CDR3 protein
TRBD1	NA	TRBJ1-6	TRBV11-2	TGTGCCAGCAGCTTAGCCAGGACAGGGGAGAGTTCACCCCTCCACTTT	CASSLARTGESSPLHF
NA	few	TRBJ2-7	TRBV13	TGTGCCAGCAGCTTAAGACGATCCTACGAGCAGTACTTC	CASSLRRSYEQYF
NA	NA	TRBJ2-6	TRBV28	TGTGCCAGCAGTAGTAGGGATGGGGCCAACGTCCTGACTTTC	CASSSRDGANVLTF
TRBD2	NA	TRBJ2-7	TRBV7-9	TGTGCCAGCAGCTTAGTCCTAGCGGGGTACTCCTACGAGCAGTACTTC	CASSLVLAGYSYEQYF
NA	once	TRBJ1-2	TRBV10-3	TGTGCCATCACCCCGCAGGATGGCTATGGCTACACCTTC	CAITPQDGYGYTF
TRBD1	NA	TRBJ1-3	TRBV9	TGTGCCAGCAGTGAAAGGACAGGGGGCTTATCAACTGGAAACACCATATATTTT	CASSERTGGLSTGNTIYF
NA	NA	TRBJ2-5	TRBV7-7	TGTGCTAGCAGCTCCCTAAGGGGAGAGACCCAGTACTTC	CASSSLRGETQYF
NA	NA	TRBJ2-7	TRBV25-1	TGTGCCAGCAGTGCCCGGCTGAGCTCCTACGAGCAGTACTTC	CASSARLSSYEQYF
NA	NA	TRBJ2-3	TRBV5-1	TGCGCCAGCAGCTTGAGGGGCCTTCGCACAGATACGCAGTATTTT	CASSLRGLRTDTQYF
NA	NA	TRBJ2-3	TRBV5-1	TGCGCCAGCAGCTCACAAGGCGGGGGCACAGATACGCAGTATTTT	CASSSQGGGTDTQYF